This TCR beta chain came from a study of Graves' ophthalmopathy and Graves' hyperthyroidism. PBMCs were obtained from 8 to 10 ml of fresh peripheral blood. Transcripts of RNA were the source for amplifying TCR beta CDR3 regions. Second-round multiplex PCR followed a first-round RT-PCR using HTBI primers. TCRdb itself ran the multiplex PCR reads through MiXCR, one entry per CDR3 protein. In the table there are 650,000 to 800,000 distinct CDR3 sequences, about 40% of which are singletons. Comment on this clonotype: What it binds is not known.

Study outcomes and limitations: Among expanded thyroid clonotypes above 0.001 frequency, most also occurred in blood.

V dropped 3 bases and J dropped 8 bases, with 9 bases sitting between them. CDR3 length equals 12 residues. The germline V gene encodes CDR1 KGHDR and CDR2 SFDVKD. The chain combines TRBV24-1 with TRBJ1-2, with D tentatively TRBD1 (5 bases). This receptor was obtained from an adult man with Graves' ophthalmopathy. Sequenced sample: peripheral blood. The CDR3 DNA follows: TGTGCCACCAGTGATAGCGGGGGAGGCTACACCTTC. This sequence encodes CATSDSGGGYTF.